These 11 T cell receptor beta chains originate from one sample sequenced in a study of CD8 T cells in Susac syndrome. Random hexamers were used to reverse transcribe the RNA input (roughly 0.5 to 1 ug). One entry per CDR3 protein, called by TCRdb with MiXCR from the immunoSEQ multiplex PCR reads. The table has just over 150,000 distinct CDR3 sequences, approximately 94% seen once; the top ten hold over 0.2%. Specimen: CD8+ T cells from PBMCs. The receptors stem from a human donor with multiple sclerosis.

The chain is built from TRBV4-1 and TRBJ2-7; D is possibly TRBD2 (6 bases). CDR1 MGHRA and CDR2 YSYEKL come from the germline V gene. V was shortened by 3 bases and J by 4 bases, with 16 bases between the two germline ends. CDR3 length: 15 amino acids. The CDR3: CASSQGPGLDYEQYF. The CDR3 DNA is TGCGCCAGCAGCCAGGGTCCGGGACTCGATTACGAGCAGTACTTC.

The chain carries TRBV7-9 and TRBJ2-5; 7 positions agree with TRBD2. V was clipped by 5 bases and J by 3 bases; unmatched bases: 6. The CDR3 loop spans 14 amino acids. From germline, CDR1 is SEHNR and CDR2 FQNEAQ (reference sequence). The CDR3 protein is CASSPLAEKETQYF. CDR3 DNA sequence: TGTGCCAGCAGCCCTCTAGCGGAGAAAGAGACCCAGTACTTC.

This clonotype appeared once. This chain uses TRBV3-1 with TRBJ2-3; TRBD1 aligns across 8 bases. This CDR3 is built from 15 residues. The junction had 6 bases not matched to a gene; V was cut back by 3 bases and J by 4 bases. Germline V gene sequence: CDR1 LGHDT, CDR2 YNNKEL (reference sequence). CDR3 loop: CASSQSGQGPDTQYF. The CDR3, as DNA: TGTGCCAGCAGCCAGTCCGGACAGGGACCAGATACGCAGTATTTT.

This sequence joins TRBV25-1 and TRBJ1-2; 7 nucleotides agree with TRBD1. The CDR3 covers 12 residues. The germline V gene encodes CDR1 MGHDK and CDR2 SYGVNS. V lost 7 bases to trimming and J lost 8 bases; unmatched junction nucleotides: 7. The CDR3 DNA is TGTGCCAGCATTGGACAGGTCGGGGGCTACACCTTC. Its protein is CASIGQVGGYTF.

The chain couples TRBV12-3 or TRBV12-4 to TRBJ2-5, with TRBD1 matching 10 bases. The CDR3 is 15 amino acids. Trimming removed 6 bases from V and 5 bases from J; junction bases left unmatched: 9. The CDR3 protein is CASRPGTGVLETQYF. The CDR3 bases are TGTGCCAGCAGGCCCGGGACAGGGGTCTTGGAGACCCAGTACTTC.

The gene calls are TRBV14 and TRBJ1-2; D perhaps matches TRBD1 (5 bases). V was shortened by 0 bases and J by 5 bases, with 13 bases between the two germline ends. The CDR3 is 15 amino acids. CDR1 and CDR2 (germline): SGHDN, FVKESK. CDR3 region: CASSQDRRGRYGYTF. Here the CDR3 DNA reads TGTGCCAGCAGCCAAGATCGGCGGGGGAGATATGGCTACACCTTC.

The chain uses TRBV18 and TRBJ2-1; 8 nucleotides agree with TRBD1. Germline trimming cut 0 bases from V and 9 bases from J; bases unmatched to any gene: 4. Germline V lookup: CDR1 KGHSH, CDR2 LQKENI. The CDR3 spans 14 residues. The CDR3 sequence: CASSPPGQAAEQFF. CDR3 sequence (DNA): TGTGCCAGCTCACCACCGGGACAGGCGGCTGAGCAGTTCTTC.

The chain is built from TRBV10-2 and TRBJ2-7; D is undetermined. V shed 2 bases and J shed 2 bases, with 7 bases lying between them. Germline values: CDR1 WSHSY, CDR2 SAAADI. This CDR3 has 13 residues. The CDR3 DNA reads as TGCGCCAGCAGTGAGACCCGAACCTACGAGCAGTACTTC. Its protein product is CASSETRTYEQYF.

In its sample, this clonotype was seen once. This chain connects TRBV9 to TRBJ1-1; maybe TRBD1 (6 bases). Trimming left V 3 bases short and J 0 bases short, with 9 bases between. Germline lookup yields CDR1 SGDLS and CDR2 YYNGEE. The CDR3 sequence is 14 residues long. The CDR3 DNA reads TGTGCCAGCAGCGGATCAGGGGTGAACACTGAAGCTTTCTTT. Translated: CASSGSGVNTEAFF. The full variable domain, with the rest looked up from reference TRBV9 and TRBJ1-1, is DSGVTQTPKHLITATGQRVTLRCSPRSGDLSVYWYQQSLDQGLQFLIQYYNGEERAKGNILERFSAQQFPDLHSELNLSSLELGDSALYFCASSGSGVNTEAFFGQGTRLTVV.

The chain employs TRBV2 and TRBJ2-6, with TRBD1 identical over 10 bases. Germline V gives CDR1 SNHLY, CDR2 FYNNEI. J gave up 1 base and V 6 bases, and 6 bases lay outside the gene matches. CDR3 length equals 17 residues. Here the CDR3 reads CASRRRDRGSGANVLTF. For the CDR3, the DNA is TGTGCCAGCAGGCGCCGGGACAGGGGATCTGGGGCCAACGTCCTGACTTTC.

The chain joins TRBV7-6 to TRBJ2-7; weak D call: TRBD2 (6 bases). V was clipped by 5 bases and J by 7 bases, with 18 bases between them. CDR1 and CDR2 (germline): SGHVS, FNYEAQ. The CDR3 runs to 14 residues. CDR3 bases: TGTGCCAGCAGCCCAGGGCGCGGGGCTGGGGAGCAGTACTTC. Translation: CASSPGRGAGEQYF.